The rows below give T cell receptor beta chains drawn from one sample of a study of T cell changes during pregnancy in multiple sclerosis. Only in-frame clones appear in the TCRdb table, and some are missing; sequencing was by immunoSEQ multiplex PCR. Of about 38,000 clones listed, 75% to 95% are singletons. The sequenced sample was CD8+ T cells from peripheral blood mononuclear cells, obtained after pregnancy. The receptors shown here come from a female donor with multiple sclerosis, enrolled in a pregnancy study. Each CDR3 is given with its conserved first and last residue. Each record gives: CDR3 length, D gene, J gene, clone size, V gene, CDR3 protein, CDR3 DNA. A D gene is named only where the DNA matches it firmly. Size values are once, few and many counts, or a class for expanded clones, and some rows have none.

CDR3 length: 17
D gene: TRBD1
J gene: TRBJ1-5
clone size: .
V gene: TRBV19
CDR3 protein: CASSIRWDRPSNQPQHF
CDR3 DNA: TGTGCCAGTAGTATACGATGGGACAGGCCGAGCAATCAGCCCCAGCATTTT

CDR3 length: 15
D gene: TRBD1
J gene: TRBJ1-3
clone size: once
V gene: TRBV7-9
CDR3 protein: CASRSAGGGGNTIYF
CDR3 DNA: TGTGCCAGCAGGTCGGCAGGGGGAGGCGGAAACACCATATATTTT

CDR3 length: 13
D gene: .
J gene: TRBJ2-7
clone size: .
V gene: TRBV5-4
CDR3 protein: CASSLERGNEQYF
CDR3 DNA: TGTGCCAGCAGCTTGGAACGGGGGAACGAGCAGTACTTC

CDR3 length: 15
D gene: .
J gene: TRBJ2-1
clone size: .
V gene: TRBV27
CDR3 protein: CASRDATGLYNEQFF
CDR3 DNA: TGTGCCAGCAGAGATGCGACAGGACTCTACAATGAGCAGTTCTTC

CDR3 length: 15
D gene: TRBD1
J gene: TRBJ2-1
clone size: .
V gene: TRBV6-1
CDR3 protein: CASTRGQGAYNEQFF
CDR3 DNA: TGTGCCAGCACCCGGGGACAGGGGGCCTACAATGAGCAGTTCTTC

CDR3 length: 14
D gene: .
J gene: TRBJ2-7
clone size: .
V gene: TRBV28
CDR3 protein: CASSLRAADYEQYF
CDR3 DNA: TGTGCCAGCAGTTTAAGGGCAGCGGACTACGAGCAGTACTTC

CDR3 length: 15
D gene: TRBD2
J gene: TRBJ2-1
clone size: .
V gene: TRBV9
CDR3 protein: CASSVGTSGGNEQFF
CDR3 DNA: TGTGCCAGCAGCGTAGGGACTAGCGGGGGGAATGAGCAGTTCTTC

CDR3 length: 15
D gene: .
J gene: TRBJ2-7
clone size: .
V gene: TRBV6-1
CDR3 protein: CASSEWPGETYEQYF
CDR3 DNA: TGTGCCAGCAGTGAATGGCCAGGGGAGACCTACGAGCAGTACTTC

CDR3 length: 16
D gene: .
J gene: TRBJ2-7
clone size: once
V gene: TRBV4-1
CDR3 protein: CASSQVGGLRVYEQYF
CDR3 DNA: TGCGCCAGCAGCCAAGTGGGGGGGCTGAGGGTCTACGAGCAGTACTTC

CDR3 length: 13
D gene: .
J gene: TRBJ1-5
clone size: .
V gene: TRBV14
CDR3 protein: CASSPGGFQPQHF
CDR3 DNA: TGTGCCAGCAGCCCGGGTGGATTTCAGCCCCAGCATTTT